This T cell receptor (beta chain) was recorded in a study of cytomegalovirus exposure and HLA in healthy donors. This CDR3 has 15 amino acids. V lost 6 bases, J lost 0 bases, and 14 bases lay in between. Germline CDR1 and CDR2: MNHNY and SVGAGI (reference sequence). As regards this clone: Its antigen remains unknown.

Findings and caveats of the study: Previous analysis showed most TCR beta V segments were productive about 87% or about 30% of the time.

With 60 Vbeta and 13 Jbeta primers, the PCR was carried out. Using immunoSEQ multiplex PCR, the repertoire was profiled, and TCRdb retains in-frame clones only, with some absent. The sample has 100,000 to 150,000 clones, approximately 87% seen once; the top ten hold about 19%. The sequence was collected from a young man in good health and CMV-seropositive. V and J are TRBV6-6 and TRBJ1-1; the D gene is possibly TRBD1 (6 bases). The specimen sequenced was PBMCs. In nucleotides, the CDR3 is TGTGCCAGCAGCCACGAAGGACAGTTGAACACTGAAGCTTTCTTT. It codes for CASSHEGQLNTEAFF.